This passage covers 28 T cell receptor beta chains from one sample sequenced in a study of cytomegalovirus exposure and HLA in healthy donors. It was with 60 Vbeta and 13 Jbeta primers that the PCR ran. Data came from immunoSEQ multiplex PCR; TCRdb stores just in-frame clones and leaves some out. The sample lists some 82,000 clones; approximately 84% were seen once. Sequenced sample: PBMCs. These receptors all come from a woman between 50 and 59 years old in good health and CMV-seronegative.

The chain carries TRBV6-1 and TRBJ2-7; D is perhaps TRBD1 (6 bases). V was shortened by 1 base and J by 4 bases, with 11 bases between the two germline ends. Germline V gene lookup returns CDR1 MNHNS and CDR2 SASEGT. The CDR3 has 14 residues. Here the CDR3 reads CASSEGPGVYEQYF. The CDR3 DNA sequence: TGTGCCAGCAGTGAAGGGCCAGGGGTGTACGAGCAGTACTTC.

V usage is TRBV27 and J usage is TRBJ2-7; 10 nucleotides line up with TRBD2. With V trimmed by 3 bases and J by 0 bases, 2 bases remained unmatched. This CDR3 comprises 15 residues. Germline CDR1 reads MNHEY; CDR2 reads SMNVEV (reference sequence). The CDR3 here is CASSLASGGSYEQYF. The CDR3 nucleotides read TGTGCCAGCAGTTTGGCTAGCGGGGGCTCCTACGAGCAGTACTTC.

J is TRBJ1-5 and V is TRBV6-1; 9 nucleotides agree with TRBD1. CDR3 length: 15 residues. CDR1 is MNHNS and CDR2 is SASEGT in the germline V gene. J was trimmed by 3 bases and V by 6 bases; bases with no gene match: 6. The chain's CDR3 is CASRGTGQLNQPQHF. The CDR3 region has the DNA TGTGCCAGCAGGGGGACAGGGCAACTCAATCAGCCCCAGCATTTT.

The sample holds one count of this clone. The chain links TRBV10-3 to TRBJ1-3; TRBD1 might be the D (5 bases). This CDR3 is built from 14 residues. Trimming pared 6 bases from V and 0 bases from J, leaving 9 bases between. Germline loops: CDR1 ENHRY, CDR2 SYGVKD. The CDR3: CAIRGRDSGNTIYF. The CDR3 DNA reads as TGTGCCATCAGGGGCAGGGACTCTGGAAACACCATATATTTT.

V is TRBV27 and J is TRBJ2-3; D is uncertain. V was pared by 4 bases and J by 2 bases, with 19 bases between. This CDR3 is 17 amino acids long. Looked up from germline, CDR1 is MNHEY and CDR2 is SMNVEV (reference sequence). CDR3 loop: CASSSDSTGLVTDTQYF. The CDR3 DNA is TGTGCCAGCAGTTCCGATTCTACCGGGTTGGTCACAGATACGCAGTATTTT.

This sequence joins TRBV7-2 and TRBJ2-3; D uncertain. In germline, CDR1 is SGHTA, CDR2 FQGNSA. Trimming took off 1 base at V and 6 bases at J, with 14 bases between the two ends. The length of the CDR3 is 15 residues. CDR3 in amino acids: CASSLDLPLGDTQYF. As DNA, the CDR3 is TGTGCCAGCAGCTTAGACCTCCCTCTAGGCGATACGCAGTATTTT.

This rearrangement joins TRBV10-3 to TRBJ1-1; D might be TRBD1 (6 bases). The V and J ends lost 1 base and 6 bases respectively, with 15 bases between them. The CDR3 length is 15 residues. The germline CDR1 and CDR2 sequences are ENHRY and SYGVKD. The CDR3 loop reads CAISELAGEGSEAFF. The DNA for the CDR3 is TGTGCCATCAGTGAGTTGGCAGGGGAAGGGTCTGAAGCTTTCTTT.

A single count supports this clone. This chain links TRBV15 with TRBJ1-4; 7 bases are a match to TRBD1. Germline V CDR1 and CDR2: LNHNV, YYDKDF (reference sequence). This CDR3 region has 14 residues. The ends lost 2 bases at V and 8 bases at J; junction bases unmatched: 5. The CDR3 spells CATSRQGVGEKLFF. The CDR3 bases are TGTGCCACCAGCAGACAGGGGGTTGGGGAAAAACTGTTTTTT.

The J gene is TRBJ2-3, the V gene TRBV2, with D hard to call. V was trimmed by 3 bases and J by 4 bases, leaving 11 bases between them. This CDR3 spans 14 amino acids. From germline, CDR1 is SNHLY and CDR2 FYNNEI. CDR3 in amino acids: CASSDNGIADTQYF. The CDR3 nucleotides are TGTGCCAGCAGTGATAACGGTATAGCAGATACGCAGTATTTT.

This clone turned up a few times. CDR3 protein: CASSYGGLRTDTQYF. CDR3 bases: TGTGCCAGCAGTTACGGAGGGTTGAGGACAGATACGCAGTATTTT. The chain joins TRBV6-6 to TRBJ2-3; D may be TRBD2 (6 bases). The V gene lost 2 bases and the J gene lost 3 bases, with 12 bases spanning the gap. This CDR3 has 15 amino acids. Germline CDR1 is MNHNY and CDR2 is SVGAGI (reference sequence).

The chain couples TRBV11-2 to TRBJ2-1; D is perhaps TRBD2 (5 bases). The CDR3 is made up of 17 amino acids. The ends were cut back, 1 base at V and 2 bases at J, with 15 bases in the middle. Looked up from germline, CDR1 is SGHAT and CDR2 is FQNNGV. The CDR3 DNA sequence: TGTGCCAGCAGCTTAGGTTCTAGCTGGCGCACCTACAATGAGCAGTTCTTC. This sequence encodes CASSLGSSWRTYNEQFF.

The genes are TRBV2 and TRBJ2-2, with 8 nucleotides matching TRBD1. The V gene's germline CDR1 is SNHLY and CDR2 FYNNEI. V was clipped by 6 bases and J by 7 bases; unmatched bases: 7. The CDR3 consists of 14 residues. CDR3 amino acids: CASRDRGGNGELFF. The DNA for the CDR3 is TGTGCCAGCAGAGACAGGGGTGGGAACGGGGAGCTGTTTTTT.

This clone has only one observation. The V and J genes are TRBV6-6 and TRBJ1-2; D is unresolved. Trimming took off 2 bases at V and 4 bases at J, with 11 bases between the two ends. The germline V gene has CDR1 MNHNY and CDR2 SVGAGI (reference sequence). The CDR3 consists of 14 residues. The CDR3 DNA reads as TGTGCCAGCAGTTACCCTACAGATTTCTATGGCTACACCTTC. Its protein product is CASSYPTDFYGYTF.

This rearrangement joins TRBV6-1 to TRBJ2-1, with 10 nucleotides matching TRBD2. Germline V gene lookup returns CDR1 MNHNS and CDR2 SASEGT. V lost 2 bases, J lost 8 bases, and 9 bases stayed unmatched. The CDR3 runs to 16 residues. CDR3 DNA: TGTGCCAGCAGTGAATCCACGAGCGGGAGGGCCTATGAGCAGTTCTTC. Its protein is CASSESTSGRAYEQFF.

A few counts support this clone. The CDR3 sequence: CASSYRVGTEAFF. CDR3 DNA: TGTGCCAGCTCCTACAGGGTCGGGACTGAAGCTTTCTTT. The V call is TRBV28, the J call TRBJ1-1, with D perhaps matching TRBD1 (6 bases). Trimming cost V 8 bases and J 5 bases, with 15 bases left between them. The CDR3 is made up of 13 amino acids. Germline assignment: CDR1 MDHEN and CDR2 SYDVKM.

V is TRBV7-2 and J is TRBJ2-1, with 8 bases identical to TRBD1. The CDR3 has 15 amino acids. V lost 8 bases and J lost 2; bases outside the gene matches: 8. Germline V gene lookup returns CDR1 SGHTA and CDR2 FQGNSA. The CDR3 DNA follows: TGTGCCAGCGGGTCGCGACAGGGGACCTACAATGAGCAGTTCTTC. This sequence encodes CASGSRQGTYNEQFF.

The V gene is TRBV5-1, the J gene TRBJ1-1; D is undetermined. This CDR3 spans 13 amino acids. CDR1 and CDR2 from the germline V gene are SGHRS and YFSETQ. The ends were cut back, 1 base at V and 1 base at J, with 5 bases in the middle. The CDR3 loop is CASSLTRNTEAFF. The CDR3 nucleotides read TGCGCCAGCAGCTTGACAAGGAACACTGAAGCTTTCTTT.

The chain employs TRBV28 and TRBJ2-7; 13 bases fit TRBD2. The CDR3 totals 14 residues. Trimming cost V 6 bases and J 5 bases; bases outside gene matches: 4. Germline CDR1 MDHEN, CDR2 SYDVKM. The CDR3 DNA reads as TGTGCCAGCAGACTAGCGGGAGGGCCGGACGAGCAGTACTTC. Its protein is CASRLAGGPDEQYF. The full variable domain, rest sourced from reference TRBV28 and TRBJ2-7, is DVKVTQSSRYLVKRTGEKVFLECVQDMDHENMFWYRQDPGLGLRLIYFSYDVKMKEKGDIPEGYSVSREKKERFSLILESASTNQTSMYLCASRLAGGPDEQYFGPGTRLTVT.

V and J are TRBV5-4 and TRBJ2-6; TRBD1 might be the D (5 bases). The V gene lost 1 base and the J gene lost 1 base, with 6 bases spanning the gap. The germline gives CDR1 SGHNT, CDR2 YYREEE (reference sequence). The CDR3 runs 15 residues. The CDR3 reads CASSLSGSGANVLTF. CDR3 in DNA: TGTGCCAGCAGCTTGTCAGGGTCTGGGGCCAACGTCCTGACTTTC.

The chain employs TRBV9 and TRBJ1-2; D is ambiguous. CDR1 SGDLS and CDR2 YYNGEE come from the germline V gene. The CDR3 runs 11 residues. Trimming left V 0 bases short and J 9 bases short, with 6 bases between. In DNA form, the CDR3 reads TGTGCCAGCAGCGTAGGGAGCCGCTACACCTTC. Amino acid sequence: CASSVGSRYTF.

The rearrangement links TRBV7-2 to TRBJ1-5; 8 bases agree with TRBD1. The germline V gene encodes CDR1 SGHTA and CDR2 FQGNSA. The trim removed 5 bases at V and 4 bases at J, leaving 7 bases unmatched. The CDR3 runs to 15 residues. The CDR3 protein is CASSLRDRLNQPQHF. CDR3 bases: TGTGCCAGCAGCCTCCGGGACAGGCTTAATCAGCCCCAGCATTTT.

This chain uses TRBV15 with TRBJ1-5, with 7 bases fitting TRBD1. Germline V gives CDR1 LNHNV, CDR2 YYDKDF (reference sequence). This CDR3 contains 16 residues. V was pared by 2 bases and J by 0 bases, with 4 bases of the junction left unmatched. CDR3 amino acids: CATSRTGVFSNQPQHF. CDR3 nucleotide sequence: TGTGCCACCAGCAGAACAGGGGTCTTTAGCAATCAGCCCCAGCATTTT.

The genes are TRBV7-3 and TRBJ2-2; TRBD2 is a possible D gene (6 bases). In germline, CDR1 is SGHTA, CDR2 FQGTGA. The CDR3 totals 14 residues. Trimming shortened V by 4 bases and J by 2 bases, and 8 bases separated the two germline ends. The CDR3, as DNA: TGTGCCAGCAGCTGGGGGACTAACACCGGGGAGCTGTTTTTT. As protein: CASSWGTNTGELFF.

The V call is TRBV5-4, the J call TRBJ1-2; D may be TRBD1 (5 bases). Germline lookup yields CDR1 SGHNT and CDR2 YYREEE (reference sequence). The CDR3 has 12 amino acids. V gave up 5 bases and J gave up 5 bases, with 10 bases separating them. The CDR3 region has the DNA TGTGCCAGCAGTCCAGACAGATATGGCTACACCTTC. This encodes CASSPDRYGYTF.

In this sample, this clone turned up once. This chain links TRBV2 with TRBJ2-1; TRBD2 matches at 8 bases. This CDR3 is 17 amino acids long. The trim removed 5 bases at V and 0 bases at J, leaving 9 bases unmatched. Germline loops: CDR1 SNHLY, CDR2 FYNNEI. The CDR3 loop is CASSPRGGSSSYNEQFF. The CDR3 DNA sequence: TGTGCCAGCAGTCCCCGGGGGGGATCTAGCTCCTACAATGAGCAGTTCTTC.

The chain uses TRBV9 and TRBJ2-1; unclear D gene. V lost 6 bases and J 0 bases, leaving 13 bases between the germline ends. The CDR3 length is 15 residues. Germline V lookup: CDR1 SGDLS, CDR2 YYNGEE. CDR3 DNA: TGTGCCAGCACCGAGACTTCCAGCTCCTACAATGAGCAGTTCTTC. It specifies CASTETSSSYNEQFF.

The CDR3 DNA sequence: TGCGCCAGCAGCCAGTGGACCGGACTAGCCGCCTACAATGAGCAGTTCTTC. This encodes CASSQWTGLAAYNEQFF. This rearrangement joins TRBV4-1 to TRBJ2-1; 8 nucleotides agree with TRBD2. Germline trimming cut 3 bases from V and 2 bases from J; bases unmatched to any gene: 9. The CDR3 sequence is 17 residues long. Germline lookup yields CDR1 MGHRA and CDR2 YSYEKL.

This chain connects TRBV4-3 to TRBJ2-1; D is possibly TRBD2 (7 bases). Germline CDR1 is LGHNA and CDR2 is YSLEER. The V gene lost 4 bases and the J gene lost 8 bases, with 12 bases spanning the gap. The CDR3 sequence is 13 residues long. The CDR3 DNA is TGCGCCAGCAGCCTCATAGGGGGGGATGAGCAGTTCTTC. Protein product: CASSLIGGDEQFF.